This T cell receptor beta chain was captured in a study of CD8 T cells in Susac syndrome. Findings and limits, study-wide: The TCR sequencing and HLA analysis in the study involved a relatively small number of individuals, as the study acknowledged.

Reverse transcription of roughly 0.5 to 1 ug RNA was carried out with random hexamers. The TCR beta CDR3 was amplified by immunoSEQ multiplex PCR across 54 Vbeta, 13 Jbeta. TCRdb reprocessed the immunoSEQ multiplex PCR reads with MiXCR, giving one entry per CDR3 protein. The repertoire has some 300,000 distinct CDR3 sequences, about nine tenths of them found once; the top ten carry approximately 0.18%. The CDR3 sequence is 14 residues long. The V gene's germline CDR1 is SGDLS and CDR2 YYNGEE. Sequencing of TCR beta was performed on blood CD8+ and CD4+ T cells. The multiple sclerosis controls consisted of treatment-naive patients with relapsing-remitting disease, either stable or active. Worth noting for this clonotype: Its matching antigen is unknown. At one end, the junction sequence differs from germline, possibly due to a read error.

The clonotype was recovered from a human donor with multiple sclerosis. The chain carries TRBV9 and TRBJ1-6; tentatively, D is TRBD1 (5 bases). The material sequenced was CD8+ T cells from PBMCs. The CDR3 reads CASSAGAGGSPLPF. The CDR3 DNA reads TGTGCCAGCAGCGCCGGTGCTGGGGGTTCACCCCTCCCTTTT.